This TCR beta chain came from a study of T cell changes during pregnancy in multiple sclerosis. The sample holds a few counts of this clone. Here immunoSEQ multiplex PCR was the method, and the copy in TCRdb shows in-frame clones only, minus some. Of 45,000 to 55,000 clones in the sample, approximately 90% were seen once. Looked up from germline, CDR1 is SEHNR and CDR2 is FQNEAQ (reference sequence). After removal of 3 bases from V and 2 bases from J, the junction contained 7 bases not matched to a gene. The CDR3 has 16 amino acids. J is TRBJ2-1 and V is TRBV7-9; 7 bases line up with TRBD2. The source of this sequence is a female donor with multiple sclerosis, enrolled in a pregnancy study. This specimen consisted of CD4+ T cells from peripheral blood mononuclear cells, obtained after pregnancy. The CDR3: CASSFSGTITYNEQFF. The DNA for the CDR3 is TGTGCCAGCAGCTTCTCCGGGACTATCACCTACAATGAGCAGTTCTTC.